The clone carrying this T cell receptor (beta chain) was seen repeatedly, ten times or more. Its antigen is unidentified. The data were obtained in a study of T cells in Graves' hyperthyroidism and ophthalmopathy. It was 8.5 to 10 ml of fresh peripheral blood that supplied the PBMCs. Template material for amplifying TCR beta CDR3 regions consisted of RNA transcripts. The HTBI primer set was used in a first-round RT-PCR of the TCR CDR3. One entry per CDR3 protein results from TCRdb running MiXCR on the multiplex PCR reads. Counted here are around 420,000 distinct CDR3 sequences, about 15% occurring once; the ten biggest clones make up about 7.7%. Study results and limitations: Progression to ophthalmopathy was predicted a median of 6.5 months early.

Sample: blood. The TCR originated in a woman aged 18-29 years with Graves' hyperthyroidism.

As DNA, the CDR3 is TGTGCCAGCACCGAAGCGGGGGGGCGGGATACGCAGTATTTT. Translated, it gives CASTEAGGRDTQYF. J is TRBJ2-3 and V is TRBV3-1, with TRBD2 identical over 10 bases. Losses at the gene ends were 7 bases for V and 6 bases for J; bases not matched to a gene: 7. CDR1 and CDR2 from the germline V gene are LGHDT and YNNKEL (reference sequence). The CDR3 is made up of 14 amino acids.